Each of the 22 T cell receptor beta chains below was sequenced from the same sample in a study of Tregs in tolerant kidney transplant recipients (dated by TCRdb to about 2019). In light of the paper, this sample's time point label describes: blood sample drawn before combined kidney and bone marrow transplant. Receptors were amplified or captured by the immunoSEQ multiplex PCR assay. Sourced from immuneACCESS, this table was stored by TCRdb with only in-frame sequences that have V and J called. A share of the clones is absent; for the studies checked, an unresolved V gene accounts for under half, and the remainder has no known explanation. This sample lists under 95,000 clones; more than 85% were detected once. The ten largest clones represent 0.34% of the sample. The sequencing here drew on Tregs from blood, taken before the transplant. All receptors derive from a human donor who received a combined kidney and bone marrow transplant.

V and J are TRBV28 and TRBJ1-5; tentative D call: TRBD1 (5 bases). There are 15 residues in the CDR3. V dropped 2 bases and J dropped 4 bases, with 12 bases sitting between them. Germline assignment: CDR1 MDHEN and CDR2 SYDVKM. The CDR3 nucleotides are TGTGCCAGCAGTTTAGGACAATGGGAAAATCAGCCCCAGCATTTT. Residues: CASSLGQWENQPQHF.

This chain joins TRBV25-1 and TRBJ2-2; a weak D match, TRBD1 (6 bases). Deletions cut 2 bases from V and 2 bases from J, with 9 bases between. This CDR3 has 15 amino acids. The germline V gene encodes CDR1 MGHDK and CDR2 SYGVNS. This chain's CDR3 is CASSEIQGNTGELFF. DNA for the CDR3: TGTGCCAGCAGTGAAATACAGGGTAACACCGGGGAGCTGTTTTTT. Full variable domain (missing parts from reference TRBV25-1 and TRBJ2-2): EADIYQTPRYLVIGTGKKITLECSQTMGHDKMYWYQQDPGMELHLIHYSYGVNSTEKGDLSSESTVSRIRTEHFPLTLESARPSHTSQYLCASSEIQGNTGELFFGEGSRLTVL.

The rearrangement links TRBV5-1 to TRBJ2-2, with D maybe TRBD2 (6 bases). V was pared by 0 bases and J by 7 bases, with 16 bases between. The CDR3 is 16 amino acids. Germline-derived CDR1 and CDR2 are SGHRS and YFSETQ. The CDR3 DNA reads TGCGCCAGCAGCTTGGTGGACTACCCCCCCGGCGGGGAGCTGTTTTTT. Its protein product is CASSLVDYPPGGELFF.

The chain recombines TRBV5-1 with TRBJ1-5; 9 nucleotides match TRBD1. V lost 4 bases to trimming and J lost 4 bases; unmatched junction nucleotides: 6. CDR3 length: 15 residues. Germline loops: CDR1 SGHRS, CDR2 YFSETQ. CDR3 protein: CASSVGQGPNQPQHF. The CDR3 DNA follows: TGCGCCAGCAGCGTTGGACAGGGGCCAAATCAGCCCCAGCATTTT. Full variable domain (outside the CDR3, taken from reference TRBV5-1 and TRBJ1-5): KAGVTQTPRYLIKTRGQQVTLSCSPISGHRSVSWYQQTPGQGLQFLFEYFSETQRNKGNFPGRFSGRQFSNSRSEMNVSTLELGDSALYLCASSVGQGPNQPQHFGDGTRLSIL.

The chain combines TRBV18 with TRBJ2-1, with D perhaps matching TRBD1 or TRBD2 (6 bases each). Germline CDR1 reads KGHSH; CDR2 reads LQKENI. The V end was cut by 6 bases, the J end by 10 bases, with 19 bases between. The CDR3 runs 14 residues. CDR3 in amino acids: CASSIGGARGEQFF. The CDR3 region has the DNA TGTGCCAGCTCCATAGGGGGAGCACGGGGGGAGCAGTTCTTC.

This chain links TRBV9 with TRBJ2-5, with 10 bases that match TRBD1. Germline V CDR1 and CDR2: SGDLS, YYNGEE. This CDR3 contains 16 residues. V shed 0 bases, J shed 1 base, and the junction held 3 bases outside the gene matches. The CDR3 region is CASSVEGQGSQETQYF. Here the CDR3 DNA reads TGTGCCAGCAGCGTAGAGGGACAGGGGTCCCAAGAGACCCAGTACTTC.

J is TRBJ2-5 and V is TRBV6-1, with 7 bases matching TRBD2. CDR1 MNHNS and CDR2 SASEGT come from the germline V gene. Trimming removed 5 bases from V and 3 bases from J; junction bases left unmatched: 3. The CDR3 totals 13 residues. The CDR3 reads CASSSGAEETQYF. In nucleotides, the CDR3 is TGTGCCAGCAGTAGCGGGGCCGAAGAGACCCAGTACTTC.

The genes are TRBV7-2 and TRBJ1-5; D is perhaps TRBD1 (6 bases). The ends were cut back, 3 bases at V and 4 bases at J, with 13 bases in the middle. CDR1 is SGHTA, CDR2 FQGNSA, per germline. The CDR3 is 15 amino acids. DNA of the CDR3: TGTGCCAGCAGCTTGACGGGGGCGAATAATCAGCCCCAGCATTTT. This gives the protein CASSLTGANNQPQHF.

This rearrangement joins TRBV7-6 to TRBJ2-5; tentative D call: TRBD2 (5 bases). This CDR3 comprises 14 residues. Germline V gives CDR1 SGHVS, CDR2 FNYEAQ. The V end was cut by 4 bases, the J end by 5 bases, with 14 bases between. CDR3 DNA sequence: TGTGCCAGCAGCTCCGGCGGGCGAGGGGAGACCCAGTACTTC. It translates to CASSSGGRGETQYF. The complete variable domain, with remaining parts taken from reference TRBV7-6 and TRBJ2-5, reads GAGVSQSPRYKVTKRGQDVALRCDPISGHVSLYWYRQALGQGPEFLTYFNYEAQQDKSGLPNDRFSAERPEGSISTLTIQRTEQRDSAMYRCASSSGGRGETQYFGPGTRLLVL.

The rearrangement uses TRBV6-6 and TRBJ2-7; D unresolved. Germline V gives CDR1 MNHNY, CDR2 SVGAGI (reference sequence). V shed 4 bases and J shed 3 bases, with 4 bases lying between them. CDR3 length: 11 residues. The CDR3 coding sequence is TGTGCCAGCAGTTTCCGCTACGAGCAGTACTTC. It codes for CASSFRYEQYF.

The J gene is TRBJ2-5, the V gene TRBV7-2; 9 nucleotides agree with TRBD1. The J call is in doubt because the DNA end fits TRBJ2-7 better. Germline CDR1 SGHTA, CDR2 FQGNSA. The length of the CDR3 is 14 residues. CDR3 DNA: TGTGCCAGCAGCTCCGACAGGGGGTTTTACGAGCAGTACTTC. Amino acid sequence: CASSSDRGFYEQYF.

The chain joins TRBV5-1 to TRBJ2-2; 7 positions match TRBD1. Looked up from germline, CDR1 is SGHRS and CDR2 is YFSETQ. V lost 7 bases to trimming and J lost 5 bases; unmatched junction nucleotides: 8. The CDR3 length is 14 residues. CDR3 loop: CASGKTGRTGELFF. The CDR3 DNA follows: TGCGCCAGCGGAAAGACAGGGCGGACCGGGGAGCTGTTTTTT.

Only one count was recorded for this clone. The V gene is TRBV19, the J gene TRBJ2-7; a possible D gene is TRBD2 (6 bases). CDR3 size: 17 residues. Germline CDR1 is LNHDA and CDR2 is SQIVND (reference sequence). The V gene lost 2 bases and the J gene lost 0 bases, with 17 bases spanning the gap. The DNA for the CDR3 is TGTGCCAGTAGTATATCTCCCGGACGGGGGAGCTCCTACGAGCAGTACTTC. This translates into CASSISPGRGSSYEQYF.

The chain couples TRBV28 to TRBJ1-2, with D unclear. The CDR3 consists of 11 residues. V lost 7 bases, J lost 2 bases, and 5 bases lay in between. Germline V gives CDR1 MDHEN, CDR2 SYDVKM. The CDR3 is CASITNYGYTF. The CDR3 region has the DNA TGTGCCAGCATCACGAACTATGGCTACACCTTC.

This clone was seen a few times. This chain connects TRBV5-1 to TRBJ2-2, with a possible D match to TRBD1 (6 bases). V dropped 0 bases and J dropped 0 bases, with 18 bases sitting between them. CDR1 and CDR2 (germline): SGHRS, YFSETQ. CDR3 length equals 19 residues. The CDR3 loop is CASSLVTGLLVSNTGELFF. CDR3 bases: TGCGCCAGCAGCTTGGTTACAGGGTTGTTGGTTTCGAACACCGGGGAGCTGTTTTTT. Complete variable domain (other parts from reference TRBV5-1 and TRBJ2-2): KAGVTQTPRYLIKTRGQQVTLSCSPISGHRSVSWYQQTPGQGLQFLFEYFSETQRNKGNFPGRFSGRQFSNSRSEMNVSTLELGDSALYLCASSLVTGLLVSNTGELFFGEGSRLTVL.

The chain links TRBV9 to TRBJ2-3, with TRBD2 matching 7 bases. This CDR3 is 15 amino acids long. The V gene end was trimmed by 7 bases and the J gene end by 2 bases; junction bases not matched to a gene: 10. Germline values: CDR1 SGDLS, CDR2 YYNGEE. Here the CDR3 reads CASQPGTIATDTQYF. For the CDR3, the DNA is TGTGCCAGCCAACCCGGGACTATCGCCACAGATACGCAGTATTTT.

The chain employs TRBV6-4 and TRBJ2-7, with a possible D match to TRBD2 (5 bases). CDR1 and CDR2 from the germline V gene are MRHNA and SNTAGT. The CDR3 totals 12 residues. Trimming stripped 6 bases from V and 7 bases from J, with 13 bases between. In DNA, the CDR3 is TGTGCCAGCAGAATCGCCCGAGGGGAGCAGTACTTC. The encoded protein is CASRIARGEQYF.

The chain has TRBV28 and TRBJ1-3, with D uncertain. From germline, CDR1 is MDHEN and CDR2 SYDVKM. With 2 bases removed from V and 2 bases from J, the gap between germline ends came to 4 bases. There are 13 residues in the CDR3. CDR3 in DNA: TGTGCCAGCAGTTTAACTGCTGGAAACACCATATATTTT. Its translation is CASSLTAGNTIYF.

The rearrangement joins TRBV7-2 to TRBJ1-1; D gene ambiguous. V lost 1 base and J 10 bases, leaving 10 bases between the germline ends. CDR3 length: 12 residues. Germline V gene sequence: CDR1 SGHTA, CDR2 FQGNSA. CDR3 amino acids: CASSLVVGGAFF. The CDR3 DNA sequence: TGTGCCAGCAGCTTAGTGGTTGGAGGAGCTTTCTTT.

V is TRBV29-1 and J is TRBJ1-1, with D possibly matching TRBD1 (5 bases). The germline V gene encodes CDR1 SQVTM and CDR2 ANQGSEA. The CDR3 length is 14 residues. Trimming stripped 3 bases from V and 4 bases from J, with 15 bases between. The CDR3 here is CSVESSTQGTEAFF. CDR3 in DNA: TGCAGCGTTGAGTCTTCCACCCAGGGCACTGAAGCTTTCTTT. Using reference TRBV29-1 and TRBJ1-1 for the parts outside the CDR3, the full variable domain is SAVISQKPSRDICQRGTSLTIQCQVDSQVTMMFWYRQQPGQSLTLIATANQGSEATYESGFVIDKFPISRPNLTFSTLTVSNMSPEDSSIYLCSVESSTQGTEAFFGQGTRLTVV.

V and J are TRBV5-1 and TRBJ2-2, with D possibly TRBD2 on 6 matching bases. Germline V gives CDR1 SGHRS, CDR2 YFSETQ. Between the trimmed V and J ends, which lost 0 bases and 4 bases, there was a span of 13 bases. The CDR3 contains 16 residues. The CDR3 nucleotides read TGCGCCAGCAGCTTGGCCCGGGGGATTAGCACCGGGGAGCTGTTTTTT. Translated: CASSLARGISTGELFF.

The chain carries TRBV10-3 and TRBJ1-2, with D possibly TRBD1 on 5 matching bases. The V and J ends lost 0 bases and 1 base respectively, with 12 bases between them. The CDR3 has 16 amino acids. In germline, CDR1 is ENHRY, CDR2 SYGVKD. Written as DNA, the CDR3 is TGTGCCATCAGTGAGTCTAGCCGGGGGGATAACTATGGCTACACCTTC. The encoded protein is CAISESSRGDNYGYTF.